This T cell receptor (beta chain) was profiled in a study of cytomegalovirus exposure and HLA in healthy donors. Notes on the study in general: Most of the CMV-associated TCR beta chains (in a later analysis) appeared to be HLA-restricted. TCR beta V- and J-gene trimming, according to a later analysis, was linked to a missense DCLRE1C variant.

Note on this clone: Its antigen is currently unknown.

Germline V gives CDR1 MNHEY, CDR2 SMNVEV (reference sequence). CDR3 length: 13 amino acids. Trimming shortened V by 3 bases and J by 4 bases, and 7 bases separated the two germline ends. In the PCR, 60 Vbeta and 13 Jbeta primers were used. As handled by the study authors: Some 10 million of the roughly 80 million unique TCR beta chains counted in a later analysis were shared. Some clones are missing from TCRdb's copy, which holds only in-frame ones; the method was immunoSEQ multiplex PCR. Clonal size and the V and J genes are those of that table, whereas D and trimming came from the DNA. The data show about 200,000 clones, and the top ten clones hold 0.9% to 1.4%.

V and J are TRBV27 and TRBJ2-1, with D possibly TRBD2 on 6 matching bases. The material sequenced was PBMCs. This clonotype was sampled from a girl aged 2 to 10 in good health and CMV-seropositive. This CDR3 is CASSFSGYNEQFF. The CDR3 DNA is TGTGCCAGCAGTTTTAGCGGTTACAATGAGCAGTTCTTC.